This TCR beta chain was retrieved from a study of T cell repertoires in cytomegalovirus infection. Study information: It was the public TCR beta signatures that indicated both CMV infection and matching HLA type. Whole-study findings and limits: CMV carriers with the relevant HLA were identified by cumulative public TCR beta family frequency. Dominant in the ex vivo response were TCR beta clonotypes restricted by HLA-C and specific for CMV.

This clonotype has at least ten counts. Its antigen is unidentified. Germline loops: CDR1 MDHEN, CDR2 SYDVKM. This CDR3 spans 13 amino acids. With 8 bases clipped from V and 4 bases from J, the junction kept 8 bases outside the gene matches. TCRdb reprocessed the reads via MiXCR and lists one record per CDR3 protein. The sample lists under 350,000 distinct CDR3 sequences; over 7.5% were seen once. Material for sequencing was PBMCs. This receptor was identified in a human donor in good health (CMV status not recorded). Some clones in this sample may be carry-over from other donors' samples. This rearrangement joins TRBV28 to TRBJ2-7; 7 bases agree with TRBD2. Here the CDR3 reads CASGGGFRYEQYF. The CDR3 nucleotides are TGTGCCAGCGGGGGGGGATTCAGGTACGAGCAGTACTTC.